This is a list of T cell receptor beta chains from one sample in a study of OX40 agonist ivuxolimab in advanced cancers. Sequencing was performed with immunoSEQ multiplex PCR; in TCRdb, only in-frame clones are kept and a portion is missing. Found here are roughly 8,000 clones, around 90% of them singletons; the top ten hold 4.4%. The specimen was CD4+ or CD8+ T cells sorted from blood, collected in a trial of the OX40 agonist ivuxolimab. The receptors originated from an adult with an advanced solid tumor such as melanoma, head and neck, liver or kidney cancer. The CDR3 runs from the conserved cysteine through the conserved F or W. Fields, in order: V gene, D gene, J gene, clone size, CDR3 length, CDR3 protein, CDR3 DNA. A D gene is named only where the DNA matches it firmly. Size is stated for part of the rows, as once, few or many counts, or as a class when the clone is expanded.

v_gene: TRBV10-3
d_gene: NA
j_gene: TRBJ2-1
abundance: NA
len: 15
CDR3aa: CAISAVESQGSEQFF
CDR3nt: TGTGCCATCAGTGCGGTCGAATCTCAGGGGTCTGAGCAGTTCTTC

v_gene: TRBV7-9
d_gene: TRBD2
j_gene: TRBJ2-2
abundance: NA
len: 18
CDR3aa: CASSPTGLAGELTGELFF
CDR3nt: TGTGCCAGCAGTCCAACGGGACTAGCGGGAGAGTTAACCGGGGAGCTGTTTTTT

v_gene: TRBV11-2
d_gene: NA
j_gene: TRBJ2-3
abundance: once
len: 13
CDR3aa: CASSNPGSDTQYF
CDR3nt: TGTGCCAGCAGCAACCCGGGGTCAGATACGCAGTATTTT

v_gene: TRBV10-3
d_gene: TRBD2
j_gene: TRBJ2-7
abundance: NA
len: 13
CDR3aa: CATLNSGTYEQYF
CDR3nt: TGTGCCACCCTAAATAGCGGGACCTACGAGCAGTACTTC

v_gene: TRBV25-1
d_gene: TRBD2
j_gene: TRBJ2-7
abundance: NA
len: 18
CDR3aa: CASSDSPGRGRASYEQYF
CDR3nt: TGTGCCAGCAGTGATTCCCCAGGGAGGGGTAGGGCCTCCTACGAGCAGTACTTC

v_gene: TRBV30
d_gene: NA
j_gene: TRBJ1-1
abundance: NA
len: 13
CDR3aa: CAWSFQERTEAFF
CDR3nt: TGTGCCTGGAGTTTTCAAGAGAGGACTGAAGCTTTCTTT

v_gene: TRBV5-1
d_gene: NA
j_gene: TRBJ2-5
abundance: NA
len: 13
CDR3aa: CASSTNREGSQYF
CDR3nt: TGCGCCAGCAGCACCAACAGGGAGGGTTCCCAGTACTTC

v_gene: TRBV30
d_gene: TRBD2
j_gene: TRBJ2-5
abundance: NA
len: 16
CDR3aa: CAWSPGLAGPQETQYF
CDR3nt: TGTGCCTGGAGTCCGGGACTAGCGGGTCCCCAAGAGACCCAGTACTTC

v_gene: TRBV5-4
d_gene: TRBD2
j_gene: TRBJ2-1
abundance: NA
len: 16
CDR3aa: CASRQGLAGMDNEQFF
CDR3nt: TGTGCCAGCAGGCAAGGGCTAGCGGGAATGGACAATGAGCAGTTCTTC

v_gene: TRBV7-2
d_gene: NA
j_gene: TRBJ1-1
abundance: once
len: 14
CDR3aa: CASSLEAGEGEAFF
CDR3nt: TGTGCCAGCAGCTTAGAGGCCGGGGAAGGTGAAGCTTTCTTT

v_gene: TRBV11-3
d_gene: TRBD2
j_gene: TRBJ2-1
abundance: NA
len: 14
CDR3aa: CASSPRTSTDEQFF
CDR3nt: TGTGCCAGCAGCCCCCGGACTAGCACCGATGAGCAGTTCTTC

v_gene: TRBV5-5
d_gene: NA
j_gene: TRBJ1-1
abundance: NA
len: 13
CDR3aa: CASRPEGGTEAFF
CDR3nt: TGTGCCAGCAGACCCGAGGGGGGCACTGAAGCTTTCTTT

v_gene: TRBV20-1
d_gene: NA
j_gene: TRBJ1-2
abundance: few
len: 11
CDR3aa: CSAPTDYGYTF
CDR3nt: TGCAGTGCTCCGACGGACTATGGTTACACCTTC

v_gene: TRBV5-5
d_gene: TRBD2
j_gene: TRBJ2-3
abundance: once
len: 16
CDR3aa: CASSPLSGRQGDTQYF
CDR3nt: TGTGCCAGCAGCCCCTTAAGCGGGAGGCAGGGCGATACGCAGTATTTT

v_gene: TRBV2
d_gene: NA
j_gene: TRBJ1-3
abundance: NA
len: 14
CDR3aa: CASAGGTSGNTIYF
CDR3nt: TGTGCCAGCGCTGGGGGGACCTCTGGAAACACCATATATTTT

v_gene: TRBV5-1
d_gene: TRBD1
j_gene: TRBJ1-1
abundance: NA
len: 13
CDR3aa: CASSFDRAGKAFF
CDR3nt: TGCGCCAGCAGCTTCGACAGGGCGGGGAAAGCTTTCTTT

v_gene: TRBV18
d_gene: NA
j_gene: TRBJ1-2
abundance: NA
len: 13
CDR3aa: CASSPGSHYGYTF
CDR3nt: TGTGCCAGCTCACCGGGCAGTCACTATGGCTACACCTTC

v_gene: TRBV5-6
d_gene: NA
j_gene: TRBJ1-1
abundance: NA
len: 13
CDR3aa: CASCQPANTEAFF
CDR3nt: TGTGCCAGCTGCCAGCCGGCGAACACTGAAGCTTTCTTT

v_gene: TRBV11-1
d_gene: TRBD1
j_gene: TRBJ1-2
abundance: NA
len: 14
CDR3aa: CASSLDRAEDGYTF
CDR3nt: TGTGCCAGCAGCTTGGACAGGGCGGAGGATGGCTACACCTTC

v_gene: TRBV18
d_gene: NA
j_gene: TRBJ2-1
abundance: NA
len: 17
CDR3aa: CASSPPRGREVYNEQFF
CDR3nt: TGTGCCAGCTCACCACCGCGGGGGCGGGAAGTCTACAATGAGCAGTTCTTC

v_gene: TRBV4-3
d_gene: TRBD2
j_gene: TRBJ2-1
abundance: NA
len: 14
CDR3aa: CASSQEWRGAVQFF
CDR3nt: TGCGCCAGCAGCCAAGAGTGGCGGGGGGCTGTGCAGTTCTTC

v_gene: TRBV4-3
d_gene: TRBD2
j_gene: TRBJ2-1
abundance: NA
len: 18
CDR3aa: CASSQIRAGADSYNEQFF
CDR3nt: TGCGCCAGCAGCCAAATCCGGGCGGGAGCGGATTCCTACAATGAGCAGTTCTTC

v_gene: TRBV29-1
d_gene: NA
j_gene: TRBJ1-2
abundance: once
len: 17
CDR3aa: CSVETPLSGTIYDGYTF
CDR3nt: TGCAGCGTTGAGACGCCCCTGAGCGGCACCATCTACGATGGCTACACCTTC

v_gene: TRBV5-1
d_gene: TRBD1
j_gene: TRBJ1-2
abundance: NA
len: 19
CDR3aa: CASSLAARGQGPQGYGYTF
CDR3nt: TGCGCCAGCAGCTTGGCCGCCCGGGGACAGGGCCCCCAGGGGTATGGCTACACCTTC

v_gene: TRBV6-5
d_gene: NA
j_gene: TRBJ1-1
abundance: NA
len: 13
CDR3aa: CASSYLVNTEAFF
CDR3nt: TGTGCCAGCAGTTACTTGGTCAACACTGAAGCTTTCTTT

v_gene: TRBV7-9
d_gene: NA
j_gene: TRBJ2-1
abundance: NA
len: 16
CDR3aa: CASSLLRVETDNEQFF
CDR3nt: TGTGCCAGCAGCTTATTGCGAGTAGAAACAGACAATGAGCAGTTCTTC

v_gene: TRBV30
d_gene: TRBD2
j_gene: TRBJ2-1
abundance: NA
len: 15
CDR3aa: CAWQRTSGRFGEQFF
CDR3nt: TGTGCCTGGCAACGGACTAGCGGGAGGTTTGGTGAGCAGTTCTTC

v_gene: TRBV5-6
d_gene: NA
j_gene: TRBJ2-1
abundance: NA
len: 14
CDR3aa: CASSLAVNYPEQFF
CDR3nt: TGTGCCAGCAGCTTGGCCGTTAACTATCCTGAGCAGTTCTTC

v_gene: TRBV27
d_gene: NA
j_gene: TRBJ2-1
abundance: NA
len: 14
CDR3aa: CASSLSRNHNEQFF
CDR3nt: TGTGCCAGCAGTTTATCACGCAACCACAATGAGCAGTTCTTC

v_gene: TRBV7-9
d_gene: NA
j_gene: TRBJ2-7
abundance: few
len: 13
CDR3aa: CASSLDASYEQYF
CDR3nt: TGTGCCAGCAGCTTAGACGCCTCCTACGAGCAGTACTTC

v_gene: TRBV6-4
d_gene: NA
j_gene: TRBJ2-5
abundance: NA
len: 14
CDR3aa: CASSDQREVETQYF
CDR3nt: TGTGCCAGCAGTGACCAGAGGGAGGTGGAGACCCAGTACTTC

v_gene: TRBV14
d_gene: NA
j_gene: TRBJ2-6
abundance: few
len: 15
CDR3aa: CASSQGGAGANVLTF
CDR3nt: TGTGCCAGCAGCCAAGGGGGGGCTGGGGCCAACGTCCTGACTTTC

v_gene: TRBV6-1
d_gene: NA
j_gene: TRBJ1-1
abundance: NA
len: 12
CDR3aa: CASSELVGKAFF
CDR3nt: TGTGCCAGCAGTGAATTGGTAGGCAAAGCTTTCTTT

v_gene: TRBV5-5
d_gene: NA
j_gene: TRBJ1-2
abundance: NA
len: 15
CDR3aa: CASRQSLRESDGYTF
CDR3nt: TGTGCCAGCAGACAGTCACTCAGGGAGTCGGATGGCTACACCTTC

v_gene: TRBV7-7
d_gene: NA
j_gene: TRBJ2-1
abundance: NA
len: 15
CDR3aa: CASSSGLRSYNEQFF
CDR3nt: TGTGCCAGCAGCTCTGGACTCCGCTCCTACAATGAGCAGTTCTTC

v_gene: TRBV18
d_gene: TRBD1
j_gene: TRBJ1-2
abundance: NA
len: 15
CDR3aa: CASSPRTGENYGYTF
CDR3nt: TGTGCCAGCTCACCAAGGACAGGGGAGAACTATGGCTACACCTTC

v_gene: TRBV4-1
d_gene: NA
j_gene: TRBJ2-3
abundance: NA
len: 15
CDR3aa: CASSQPPTSTDTQYF
CDR3nt: TGCGCCAGCAGCCAGCCCCCTACTAGCACAGATACGCAGTATTTT

v_gene: TRBV5-6
d_gene: TRBD1
j_gene: TRBJ1-2
abundance: NA
len: 13
CDR3aa: CASSVGQYYGYTF
CDR3nt: TGTGCCAGCAGCGTGGGACAGTACTATGGCTACACCTTC

v_gene: TRBV5-4
d_gene: TRBD2
j_gene: TRBJ2-1
abundance: NA
len: 13
CDR3aa: CASSVAGVGEQFF
CDR3nt: TGTGCCAGCAGCGTAGCGGGAGTGGGTGAGCAGTTCTTC

v_gene: TRBV13
d_gene: TRBD1
j_gene: TRBJ2-3
abundance: NA
len: 15
CDR3aa: CASSHGQVVTDTQYF
CDR3nt: TGTGCCAGCAGCCACGGACAGGTAGTCACAGATACGCAGTATTTT

v_gene: TRBV5-1
d_gene: NA
j_gene: TRBJ2-1
abundance: NA
len: 14
CDR3aa: CASSLTQRKNEQFF
CDR3nt: TGCGCCAGCAGCTTGACTCAGCGCAAAAATGAGCAGTTCTTC

v_gene: TRBV18
d_gene: TRBD1
j_gene: TRBJ1-6
abundance: NA
len: 16
CDR3aa: CASSPQGQGGNSPLHF
CDR3nt: TGTGCCAGCTCACCGCAGGGACAGGGTGGTAATTCACCCCTCCACTTT

v_gene: TRBV2
d_gene: NA
j_gene: TRBJ1-2
abundance: NA
len: 13
CDR3aa: CASKPLFGAGYTF
CDR3nt: TGTGCCAGCAAACCCCTCTTCGGAGCTGGCTACACCTTC

v_gene: TRBV2
d_gene: NA
j_gene: TRBJ1-5
abundance: NA
len: 13
CDR3aa: CASSERSNQPQHF
CDR3nt: TGTGCCAGCAGTGAACGTAGCAATCAGCCCCAGCATTTT

v_gene: TRBV5-1
d_gene: NA
j_gene: TRBJ1-4
abundance: NA
len: 13
CDR3aa: CASSQNWDEKLFF
CDR3nt: TGCGCCAGCAGCCAGAATTGGGATGAAAAACTGTTTTTT

v_gene: TRBV2
d_gene: TRBD2
j_gene: TRBJ2-3
abundance: NA
len: 19
CDR3aa: CASTYASSGMVSSTDTQYF
CDR3nt: TGTGCCAGCACGTATGCGTCTAGCGGGATGGTCTCTAGCACAGATACGCAGTATTTT

v_gene: TRBV19
d_gene: NA
j_gene: TRBJ2-5
abundance: NA
len: 14
CDR3aa: CASSSQQNQETQYF
CDR3nt: TGTGCCAGTAGTAGCCAGCAGAACCAAGAGACCCAGTACTTC

v_gene: TRBV18
d_gene: TRBD2
j_gene: TRBJ2-1
abundance: NA
len: 14
CDR3aa: CASHGGSSYNEQFF
CDR3nt: TGTGCCAGCCACGGGGGGAGCTCCTACAATGAGCAGTTCTTC

v_gene: TRBV7-2
d_gene: NA
j_gene: TRBJ2-5
abundance: NA
len: 15
CDR3aa: CASSLGGAHQETQYF
CDR3nt: TGTGCCAGCAGCTTAGGCGGAGCCCACCAAGAGACCCAGTACTTC

v_gene: TRBV10-1
d_gene: NA
j_gene: TRBJ2-3
abundance: once
len: 13
CDR3aa: CASRGRARDTQYF
CDR3nt: TGCGCCAGCCGTGGTCGGGCTAGAGATACGCAGTATTTT

v_gene: TRBV19
d_gene: NA
j_gene: TRBJ2-3
abundance: NA
len: 12
CDR3aa: CASRPAWDTQYF
CDR3nt: TGTGCCAGTCGACCCGCTTGGGATACGCAGTATTTT